Each of the 15 T cell receptor beta chains below was sequenced from the same sample in a study of blood T cell repertoires in COVID-19. The method was immunoSEQ multiplex PCR; TCRdb's version includes in-frame clones alone and lacks a portion of them. The sample yields fewer than 200,000 clones, over 80% seen once. Source material: peripheral blood. These receptors originate from a woman aged 60 to 75 who had recovered from COVID-19.

The chain combines TRBV19 with TRBJ1-2, with 10 bases that match TRBD1. CDR1 is LNHDA, CDR2 SQIVND, per germline (reference sequence). CDR3 length: 21 residues. The trim removed 3 bases at V and 2 bases at J, leaving 21 bases unmatched. The CDR3 sequence: CASSIDRRGQGVRAANYGYTF. The CDR3 region has the DNA TGTGCCAGTAGTATCGACCGACGCGGACAGGGGGTTCGGGCCGCCAACTATGGCTACACCTTC. Filled out from reference TRBV19 and TRBJ1-2, the complete variable domain reads DGGITQSPKYLFRKEGQNVTLSCEQNLNHDAMYWYRQDPGQGLRLIYYSQIVNDFQKGDIAEGYSVSREKKESFPLTVTSAQKNPTAFYLCASSIDRRGQGVRAANYGYTFGSGTRLTVV.

This chain connects TRBV19 to TRBJ1-3; unclear D gene. CDR1 and CDR2 (germline): LNHDA, SQIVND (reference sequence). This CDR3 comprises 16 residues. Trimming removed 2 bases at V and 0 bases at J, with 11 bases between. The CDR3 nucleotides read TGTGCCAGTAGTATATGGAACAGAGCCTCTGGAAACACCATATATTTT. Its translation is CASSIWNRASGNTIYF.

In this sample, this clone turned up a few times. Additional DNA sequences in this sample encode the identical CDR3. This chain links TRBV29-1 with TRBJ2-7; weak D call: TRBD2 (5 bases). V was cut by 4 bases and J by 5 bases, with 18 bases left in between. This CDR3 is built from 14 residues. Germline V lookup: CDR1 SQVTM, CDR2 ANQGSEA. The DNA for the CDR3 is TGCAGCGTTGGAGGTCTAGCAGGCGGTCACGAGCAGTACTTC. Amino acid sequence: CSVGGLAGGHEQYF.

The rearrangement links TRBV14 to TRBJ1-1; 7 bases match TRBD1. V lost 3 bases to trimming and J lost 5 bases; unmatched junction nucleotides: 9. The germline V gene encodes CDR1 SGHDN and CDR2 FVKESK. The CDR3 runs 15 residues. The CDR3 here is CASSQRDSYRTEAFF. For the CDR3, the DNA is TGTGCCAGCAGCCAGAGGGACAGCTATCGAACTGAAGCTTTCTTT.

The chain has TRBV4-1 and TRBJ2-5, with D tentatively TRBD2 (5 bases). Trimming left V 4 bases short and J 5 bases short, with 11 bases between. The V gene's germline CDR1 is MGHRA and CDR2 YSYEKL. There are 13 residues in the CDR3. CDR3 loop: CASSLLSGETQYF. The CDR3 region has the DNA TGCGCCAGCAGCCTCCTCTCGGGGGAGACCCAGTACTTC.

This chain connects TRBV3-1 (or the pseudogene TRBV3-2) to TRBJ2-2, with D unclear. The CDR3 is 13 residues long. The germline CDR1 and CDR2 sequences are LGHDT and YNNKEL (reference sequence). V lost 8 bases, J lost 7 bases, and 14 bases lay in between. The CDR3 DNA reads TGTGCCAGCTCCCTAGGCCGTGTCGGGGAGCTGTTTTTT. Its protein is CASSLGRVGELFF.

The chain couples TRBV19 to TRBJ1-1; D not resolved. This CDR3 is 14 amino acids long. V gave up 5 bases and J gave up 1 base, with 11 bases separating them. Germline values: CDR1 LNHDA, CDR2 SQIVND (reference sequence). The CDR3 loop reads CASSYQVSNTEAFF. CDR3 nucleotide sequence: TGTGCCAGTAGTTACCAGGTTTCGAACACTGAAGCTTTCTTT.

In this sample, this clone turned up a few times. The chain uses TRBV5-1 and TRBJ2-3, with D maybe TRBD1 (7 bases). The CDR3 has 16 amino acids. CDR1 SGHRS and CDR2 YFSETQ come from the germline V gene. Trimming stripped 1 base from V and 1 base from J, with 13 bases between. DNA of the CDR3: TGCGCCAGCAGCTTGTCCGCCAGGGGGGGCACAGATACGCAGTATTTT. Translation gives CASSLSARGGTDTQYF.

CDR3 nucleotides: TGCGCCAGCAGCCAAGTTCCAGGCATTTCACCCCTCCACTTT. Its protein is CASSQVPGISPLHF. The gene calls are TRBV4-1 and TRBJ1-6; D gene uncertain. Germline V gene sequence: CDR1 MGHRA, CDR2 YSYEKL. The CDR3 covers 14 residues. Between the trimmed V and J ends, which lost 1 base and 9 bases, there was a span of 10 bases.

V usage is TRBV18 and J usage is TRBJ1-2; D gene unclear. This CDR3 region has 14 residues. The germline CDR1 and CDR2 sequences are KGHSH and LQKENI. The V end lost 3 bases, the J end lost 4 bases, and 12 bases lay between the germline ends. The DNA of the CDR3 is TGTGCCAGCTCACCCTCAGGCCAACTCTATGGCTACACCTTC. Its protein product is CASSPSGQLYGYTF.

The chain couples TRBV19 to TRBJ2-6; D possibly corresponds to TRBD1 (6 bases). The CDR3 spans 17 residues. The germline gives CDR1 LNHDA, CDR2 SQIVND (reference sequence). V shed 5 bases and J shed 0 bases, with 14 bases lying between them. The CDR3 here is CASSFGTISSGANVLTF. Written as DNA, the CDR3 is TGTGCCAGTAGTTTCGGGACAATCAGCTCTGGGGCCAACGTCCTGACTTTC.

J is TRBJ1-2 and V is TRBV12-3 or TRBV12-4, with D possibly matching TRBD1 (6 bases). The CDR3 runs 13 residues. The V end was cut by 2 bases, the J end by 8 bases, with 12 bases between. CDR3 sequence reads: CASSLQGFGGYTF. The CDR3 nucleotides read TGTGCCAGCAGTTTACAGGGGTTCGGCGGCTACACCTTC.

V usage is TRBV28 and J usage is TRBJ2-5; TRBD2 matches 13 bases. Trimming took 5 bases from V and 5 from J; bases not matched to a gene: 8. The germline V gene has CDR1 MDHEN and CDR2 SYDVKM. The CDR3 consists of 16 residues. DNA of the CDR3: TGTGCCAGCAGTACCGGGACTAGCGGGGCCTGGGAGACCCAGTACTTC. It translates to CASSTGTSGAWETQYF.

The chain carries TRBV13 and TRBJ2-5, with D maybe TRBD2 (6 bases). CDR3 length: 15 residues. With 0 bases removed from V and 5 bases from J, the gap between germline ends came to 13 bases. CDR1 is PRHDT, CDR2 FYEKMQ, per germline (reference sequence). The CDR3 reads CASSLGLTSRETQYF. The CDR3 DNA sequence: TGTGCCAGCAGCTTAGGCCTAACTAGCCGGGAGACCCAGTACTTC.

This clone occurred once. V and J are TRBV4-2 and TRBJ1-4; no definite D call. V dropped 0 bases and J dropped 7 bases, with 12 bases sitting between them. Germline values: CDR1 LGHNA, CDR2 YNFKEQ. The CDR3 is made up of 15 amino acids. The CDR3 DNA follows: TGTGCCAGCAGCCAAGATCGAGAACTTCTTGAAAAACTGTTTTTT. This encodes CASSQDRELLEKLFF.